Following are 18 T cell receptor beta chains from one sample sequenced in a study of blood T cell repertoires in COVID-19. The table came from immunoSEQ multiplex PCR; TCRdb's copy has only in-frame clones and leaves some out. This sample has around 30,000 clones, with approximately 89% found just once. Sequencing was performed on peripheral blood. The receptors shown here come from a man aged 55-75 years with acute or convalescent COVID-19.

The table lists this clone with a few counts. The chain has TRBV14 and TRBJ2-7; 8 nucleotides align to TRBD1. Germline CDR1 and CDR2: SGHDN and FVKESK. The ends lost 10 bases at V and 1 base at J; junction bases unmatched: 9. The CDR3 contains 14 residues. The CDR3 reads CANPRDRRSYEQYF. The CDR3 bases are TGTGCCAACCCCCGGGACAGGAGGTCCTACGAGCAGTACTTC.

This clone was counted once. This chain uses TRBV6-5 with TRBJ1-1, with 8 positions matching TRBD1. The V gene's germline CDR1 is MNHEY and CDR2 SVGAGI. After removal of 3 bases from V and 6 bases from J, the junction contained 9 bases not matched to a gene. The CDR3 has 15 residues. The CDR3 spells CASSYQGARGAEAFF. In DNA form, the CDR3 reads TGTGCCAGCAGTTATCAGGGGGCGAGGGGCGCTGAAGCTTTCTTT.

The CDR3 DNA reads TGTGCCAGCAGCAGCGACATAGCGGGAGAGATGAAGAATGAGCAGTTCTTC. This codes for CASSSDIAGEMKNEQFF. The J gene is TRBJ2-1, the V gene TRBV21-1; TRBD2 was called by the table and not checked on the DNA. TRBV21-1 is a pseudogene. This CDR3 contains 17 residues.

The table lists this clone with a count of one. The chain recombines TRBV15 with TRBJ2-5, with no clear D. This CDR3 spans 15 amino acids. V was shortened by 0 bases and J by 5 bases, with 13 bases between the two germline ends. Germline V CDR1 and CDR2: LNHNV, YYDKDF (reference sequence). The CDR3 spells CATSRERSPSETQYF. The CDR3 DNA sequence: TGTGCCACCAGCAGAGAGAGGTCCCCCTCCGAGACCCAGTACTTC.

This chain joins TRBV12-3 or TRBV12-4 and TRBJ2-1, with 7 positions matching TRBD2. This CDR3 region has 13 residues. V lost 11 bases, J lost 4 bases, and 8 bases stayed unmatched. In DNA form, the CDR3 reads TGTGCCCTAGGGACGGGAGGTTACAATGAGCAGTTCTTC. Encoded protein: CALGTGGYNEQFF.

The chain joins TRBV6-5 to TRBJ1-2, with 7 bases identical to TRBD1. From germline, CDR1 is MNHEY and CDR2 SVGAGI. The ends lost 2 bases at V and 7 bases at J; junction bases unmatched: 13. The CDR3 loop spans 16 amino acids. This CDR3 reads CASSYGKSTGKGGYTF. CDR3 nucleotide sequence: TGTGCCAGCAGTTACGGGAAGTCGACAGGGAAAGGTGGCTACACCTTC.

This chain links TRBV5-1 with TRBJ2-5; D is possibly TRBD1 (5 bases). CDR1 is SGHRS and CDR2 is YFSETQ in the germline V gene. Trimming removed 7 bases from V and 2 bases from J, with 9 bases in between. This CDR3 region has 12 residues. The CDR3 DNA sequence: TGCGCCAGCCGACAGCCGCAAGAGACCCAGTACTTC. It yields the protein CASRQPQETQYF.

In its sample, this clone was seen once. CDR3 in DNA: TGTGCCAGCAGCTTAGGGGCTAGCGGGAGGGTGGAGGAGCAGTTCTTC. Amino acid sequence: CASSLGASGRVEEQFF. The chain links TRBV7-2 to TRBJ2-1, with 12 nucleotides matching TRBD2. CDR1 and CDR2 from the germline V gene are SGHTA and FQGNSA. Losses at the gene ends were 1 base for V and 10 bases for J; bases not matched to a gene: 8. The CDR3 extends over 16 amino acids.

The table lists this clone with a few counts. The CDR3 is CASRFTGRGVRTEAFF. In DNA form, the CDR3 reads TGTGCCAGCAGATTCACAGGGAGAGGGGTTCGCACTGAAGCTTTCTTT. The chain links TRBV27 to TRBJ1-1; D perhaps matches TRBD1 (6 bases). CDR3 length: 16 amino acids. Trimming pared 6 bases from V and 4 bases from J, leaving 21 bases between. Germline CDR1 and CDR2: MNHEY and SMNVEV (reference sequence).

In this sample, this clone turned up a few times. This chain connects TRBV6-4 to TRBJ1-1, with 8 nucleotides matching TRBD1. This CDR3 has 13 amino acids. V gave up 6 bases and J gave up 4 bases; unmatched junction bases: 4. Germline CDR1 is MRHNA and CDR2 is SNTAGT. CDR3 DNA: TGTGCCAGCAGAGCAGGGGGCGGCACTGAAGCTTTCTTT. Translated: CASRAGGGTEAFF.

This rearrangement joins TRBV27 to TRBJ2-7, with TRBD2 identical over 11 bases. The CDR3 is 15 amino acids. The V and J ends lost 5 bases and 2 bases, in that order; junction bases with no gene match: 5. Germline V CDR1 and CDR2: MNHEY, SMNVEV (reference sequence). For the CDR3, the DNA is TGTGCCAGCAGTCGTCTAGCGGGAGGTCCCTACGAGCAGTACTTC. As protein: CASSRLAGGPYEQYF.

In its sample, this clone was seen a few times. The CDR3 coding sequence is TGTGCCAGCAGCTTAGCTGGACTAGCGGGGGGGGAGCTGTTTTTT. This codes for CASSLAGLAGGELFF. The chain employs TRBV7-2 and TRBJ2-2; TRBD2 agrees at 12 bases. This CDR3 has 15 residues. Trimming at V came to 0 bases and at J to 8 bases, leaving 1 base not matched to a gene. Germline loops: CDR1 SGHTA, CDR2 FQGNSA.

The V gene is TRBV3-1 (or the pseudogene TRBV3-2), the J gene TRBJ1-3; D perhaps matches TRBD1 (6 bases). The CDR3 has 13 amino acids. Trimming removed 6 bases at V and 0 bases at J, with 6 bases between. Per germline, CDR1 LGHDT and CDR2 YNNKEL (reference sequence). The CDR3 protein is CASRQGSGNTIYF. CDR3 in DNA: TGTGCCAGCAGACAGGGCTCTGGAAACACCATATATTTT.

This chain joins TRBV11-3 and TRBJ2-1; possibly TRBD1 for D (5 bases). Germline V gene lookup returns CDR1 SGHNT and CDR2 YENEEA. CDR3 length: 15 residues. The ends were cut back, 3 bases at V and 6 bases at J, with 15 bases in the middle. In DNA form, the CDR3 reads TGTGCCAGCAGCTTTTCCACAGGATCGTTCAATGAGCAGTTCTTC. Protein sequence: CASSFSTGSFNEQFF.

The chain joins TRBV5-1 to TRBJ2-3; D perhaps matches TRBD2 (6 bases). Looked up from germline, CDR1 is SGHRS and CDR2 is YFSETQ. The CDR3 has 15 residues. V gave up 5 bases and J gave up 0 bases, with 13 bases separating them. The CDR3 nucleotides are TGCGCCAGCAGACGGGGGATGAGCAGCACAGATACGCAGTATTTT. This sequence encodes CASRRGMSSTDTQYF.

The chain uses TRBV28 and TRBJ2-1, with D possibly being TRBD2 (6 bases). This CDR3 region has 15 residues. CDR1 MDHEN and CDR2 SYDVKM come from the germline V gene. V was cut by 3 bases and J by 2 bases, with 11 bases left in between. Written as DNA, the CDR3 is TGTGCCAGCAGTTTTCCGGGGACTGCCTACAATGAGCAGTTCTTC. This encodes CASSFPGTAYNEQFF.

The V and J genes are TRBV2 and TRBJ2-7; unclear D gene. The V gene's germline CDR1 is SNHLY and CDR2 FYNNEI. Trimming removed 1 base from V and 2 bases from J, with 6 bases in between. There are 13 residues in the CDR3. The CDR3 DNA sequence: TGTGCCAGCAGTGAAGAAGAGACCTACGAGCAGTACGTC. Translating gives CASSEEETYEQYV.

This chain links TRBV6-5 with TRBJ1-5, with TRBD1 as a possible D gene (5 bases). V lost 4 bases to trimming and J lost 0 bases, with 13 bases between them. The CDR3 spans 16 residues. Germline V gene lookup returns CDR1 MNHEY and CDR2 SVGAGI. The CDR3 DNA follows: TGTGCCAGCAGTTTGAGACAGAGTTATAGCAATCAGCCCCAGCATTTT. Its protein is CASSLRQSYSNQPQHF.